This T cell receptor beta chain was obtained from a study of T cells in Graves' hyperthyroidism and ophthalmopathy. Researchers defined stable Graves' hyperthyroidism as no ophthalmopathy progression within 18 months. Patients aged 18 to 65 had newly diagnosed hyperthyroidism that had lasted under 2 months. It was RNA transcripts that yielded the amplified TCR beta CDR3 regions. First-round RT-PCR targeting the TCR CDR3 was performed with the HTBI primer set. TCRdb reprocessed the multiplex PCR reads with MiXCR, giving one entry per CDR3 protein. Among roughly 720,000 distinct CDR3 sequences listed, roughly 17% were seen once. Germline V gene data show CDR1 as MNHEY and CDR2 as SMNVEV (reference sequence). CDR3 length equals 14 residues. V lost 3 bases and J lost 6; bases outside the gene matches: 8. This clonotype was seen repeatedly, ten times or more.

Sample: blood. This clonotype originated in a man aged 50-60 years with Graves' hyperthyroidism. J is TRBJ2-7 and V is TRBV27, with 7 bases matching TRBD1. In nucleotides, the CDR3 is TGTGCCAGCAGTTTGACAGGGTACAGTACCGAGCAGTACTTC. This codes for CASSLTGYSTEQYF.